Listed below are T cell receptor beta chains from one sample, sequenced in a study of blood T cell repertoires in COVID-19. Generated by immunoSEQ multiplex PCR, the TCRdb table keeps only in-frame clones and is missing some. This repertoire shows tens of thousands of clones, approximately 90% found once; its top ten account for under 6.5%. Sequencing was performed on peripheral blood. All receptors come from an older woman with COVID-19, enrolled during active disease. Both conserved end residues are part of each CDR3. D genes are given only for firm matches. Clone size is stated in some rows and not others, as once, few, many or a class when expanded.

j_gene: TRBJ2-1; abundance: -; d_gene: -; v_gene: TRBV19; CDR3nt: TGTGCCAGTAGTATAGACAGTGTTATAATCTACAATGAGCAGTTCTTC; CDR3aa: CASSIDSVIIYNEQFF
j_gene: TRBJ2-1; abundance: -; d_gene: TRBD1; v_gene: TRBV2; CDR3nt: TGTGCCAGCAGTGCGGGACAGACGATTTACAATGAGCAGTTCTTC; CDR3aa: CASSAGQTIYNEQFF
j_gene: TRBJ2-3; abundance: -; d_gene: -; v_gene: TRBV5-1; CDR3nt: TGCGCCAGCGGGGGGAAATCTAGCACAGATACGCAGTATTTT; CDR3aa: CASGGKSSTDTQYF
j_gene: TRBJ2-3; abundance: -; d_gene: -; v_gene: TRBV6-2/TRBV6-3; CDR3nt: TGTGCCAGCAGTTCCAGGGGGGACAAGACAGATACGCAGTATTTT; CDR3aa: CASSSRGDKTDTQYF
j_gene: TRBJ1-5; abundance: -; d_gene: TRBD1; v_gene: TRBV19; CDR3nt: TGTGCCAGCAAGGGACAGCAAATACGCCAGCCCCAGCATTTT; CDR3aa: CASKGQQIRQPQHF
j_gene: TRBJ1-5; abundance: -; d_gene: -; v_gene: TRBV7-9; CDR3nt: TGTGCCAGCAGCTTAGCGAGGGATGATCAGCCCCAGCATTTT; CDR3aa: CASSLARDDQPQHF
j_gene: TRBJ2-7; abundance: -; d_gene: TRBD2; v_gene: TRBV6-5; CDR3nt: TGTGCCAGCAGGAGGACTAGCGGGAGGGACGAGCAGTACTTC; CDR3aa: CASRRTSGRDEQYF
j_gene: TRBJ2-5; abundance: -; d_gene: TRBD1; v_gene: TRBV11-2; CDR3nt: TGTGCCAGCAGCCAAAGCCCGACAGGGAGCATGGAGACCCAGTACTTC; CDR3aa: CASSQSPTGSMETQYF
j_gene: TRBJ2-7; abundance: -; d_gene: -; v_gene: TRBV18; CDR3nt: TGTGCCAGCTCACGGTCCCCGGACAGCAAATCCTACGAGCAGTACTTC; CDR3aa: CASSRSPDSKSYEQYF
j_gene: TRBJ2-1; abundance: -; d_gene: TRBD2; v_gene: TRBV20-1; CDR3nt: TGCAGTGCTAGTCGTAGCGGGAGTCGTCGGGATGAGCAGTTCTTC; CDR3aa: CSASRSGSRRDEQFF
j_gene: TRBJ1-6; abundance: -; d_gene: TRBD1; v_gene: TRBV10-2; CDR3nt: TGCGCCAGCAGTGAATTACAGGGGGGTTCCTATAATTCACCCCTCCACTTT; CDR3aa: CASSELQGGSYNSPLHF
j_gene: TRBJ2-7; abundance: -; d_gene: -; v_gene: TRBV11-2; CDR3nt: TGTGCCAGCAGCTACCAGGGAAGCGAGCAGTACTTC; CDR3aa: CASSYQGSEQYF
j_gene: TRBJ1-5; abundance: -; d_gene: TRBD1; v_gene: TRBV7-7; CDR3nt: TGTGCTAGCAGCTTAGCGGAGGGGGCTGACAATCAGCCCCAGCATTTT; CDR3aa: CASSLAEGADNQPQHF
j_gene: TRBJ1-3; abundance: -; d_gene: -; v_gene: TRBV2; CDR3nt: TGTGCCAGCAGTGTTCGACGGGTTTTCTCTGGAAACACCATATATTTT; CDR3aa: CASSVRRVFSGNTIYF
j_gene: TRBJ1-6; abundance: -; d_gene: -; v_gene: TRBV19; CDR3nt: TGTGCCAGTAGTATTCGAGACAGATTCAATTCACCCCTCCACTTT; CDR3aa: CASSIRDRFNSPLHF
j_gene: TRBJ1-4; abundance: -; d_gene: TRBD1; v_gene: TRBV30; CDR3nt: TGTGCCTGGAGACCTGACAGGGGCTCTTACCCTAATGAAAAACTGTTTTTT; CDR3aa: CAWRPDRGSYPNEKLFF
j_gene: TRBJ2-1; abundance: once; d_gene: TRBD2; v_gene: TRBV4-1; CDR3nt: TGCGCCAGCAGCCAAGATCCGGGACTAGCGGGCCCGGCGCAGTTCTTC; CDR3aa: CASSQDPGLAGPAQFF
j_gene: TRBJ1-2; abundance: -; d_gene: -; v_gene: TRBV5-5; CDR3nt: TGTGCCAGCAGCTTACAGGTGAACTATGGCTACACCTTC; CDR3aa: CASSLQVNYGYTF
j_gene: TRBJ2-1; abundance: once; d_gene: TRBD2; v_gene: TRBV10-3; CDR3nt: TGTGCCATCAGTGAACTAGCGGGAGGAGGCGGTGAGCAGTTCTTC; CDR3aa: CAISELAGGGGEQFF
j_gene: TRBJ2-2; abundance: -; d_gene: -; v_gene: TRBV7-8; CDR3nt: TGTGCCAGCAGTTCTTACACTAGGCCTAACACCGGGGAGCTGTTTTTT; CDR3aa: CASSSYTRPNTGELFF
j_gene: TRBJ1-2; abundance: few; d_gene: TRBD1; v_gene: TRBV3-1/TRBV3-2; CDR3nt: TGTGCCAGCAGCCGCGGACAGGGGGCCTATGGCTACACCTTC; CDR3aa: CASSRGQGAYGYTF
j_gene: TRBJ2-1; abundance: -; d_gene: TRBD2; v_gene: TRBV28; CDR3nt: TGTGCAGCAGAGGTAGCGGGAGGGTCTTTGGTGAGGGAGCAGTTCTTC; CDR3aa: CAAEVAGGSLVREQFF
j_gene: TRBJ2-7; abundance: many; d_gene: -; v_gene: TRBV21-1; CDR3nt: TGTGCCAGCACCCGGAGGACTCTATCCTACGAGCAGTACTTC; CDR3aa: CASTRRTLSYEQYF
j_gene: TRBJ1-1; abundance: -; d_gene: -; v_gene: TRBV19; CDR3nt: TGTGCCAGTAACCTCCACCCAAGCATGAACACTGAAGCTTTCTTT; CDR3aa: CASNLHPSMNTEAFF
j_gene: TRBJ2-2; abundance: -; d_gene: TRBD2; v_gene: TRBV6-5; CDR3nt: TGTGCCAGCAGTTACTTGCTAGCGGCGGGTTTTGGGGAGCTGTTTTTT; CDR3aa: CASSYLLAAGFGELFF
j_gene: TRBJ1-1; abundance: -; d_gene: -; v_gene: TRBV29-1; CDR3nt: TGCAGCGTTACCTTCAGGTTGAACACTGAAGCTTTCTTT; CDR3aa: CSVTFRLNTEAFF
j_gene: TRBJ2-2; abundance: once; d_gene: TRBD1; v_gene: TRBV14; CDR3nt: TGTGCCAGCAGCCAAGGAGGGGGCGACGAAGGCGCCGGGGAGCTGTTTTTT; CDR3aa: CASSQGGGDEGAGELFF
j_gene: TRBJ1-2; abundance: -; d_gene: -; v_gene: TRBV27; CDR3nt: TGTGCCAGCAGCTTCACAGTTAACTATGGCTACACCTTC; CDR3aa: CASSFTVNYGYTF
j_gene: TRBJ2-7; abundance: few; d_gene: TRBD1; v_gene: TRBV19; CDR3nt: TGTGCCAGTAGTGAATACACAAGGGACAGGGCGGCCTACGAGCAGTACTTC; CDR3aa: CASSEYTRDRAAYEQYF
j_gene: TRBJ1-2; abundance: few; d_gene: -; v_gene: TRBV7-9; CDR3nt: TGTGCCAGCACCCAGGCAATCTCCGCATATGGCTACACCTTC; CDR3aa: CASTQAISAYGYTF
j_gene: TRBJ1-2; abundance: once; d_gene: TRBD1; v_gene: TRBV24-1; CDR3nt: TGTGCCACCAGTGGGGGCAGGGGGCTGGACTATGGCTACACCTTC; CDR3aa: CATSGGRGLDYGYTF
j_gene: TRBJ2-1; abundance: once; d_gene: -; v_gene: TRBV29-1; CDR3nt: TGCAGCGTTGAACCAAACTACTACAATGAGCAGTTCTTC; CDR3aa: CSVEPNYYNEQFF
j_gene: TRBJ2-1; abundance: -; d_gene: -; v_gene: TRBV3-1/TRBV3-2; CDR3nt: TGTGCCAGCAGCCAAGATCGAGCTTACAGGGCCGGTGAGCAGTTCTTC; CDR3aa: CASSQDRAYRAGEQFF
j_gene: TRBJ2-4; abundance: -; d_gene: -; v_gene: TRBV2; CDR3nt: TGTGCCAGCACCCCAGAGGACAAAACCAGAGCCAAAAACATTCAGTACTTC; CDR3aa: CASTPEDKTRAKNIQYF
j_gene: TRBJ2-3; abundance: -; d_gene: TRBD1; v_gene: TRBV10-1; CDR3nt: TGCGCCAGCAGCCGGGACAGTCGGACAGATACGCAGTATTTT; CDR3aa: CASSRDSRTDTQYF
j_gene: TRBJ2-5; abundance: -; d_gene: -; v_gene: TRBV3-1/TRBV3-2; CDR3nt: TGTGCCAGCAGCCAAACTAGCGGCCAGGGGGCCCAGTACTTC; CDR3aa: CASSQTSGQGAQYF
j_gene: TRBJ1-5; abundance: -; d_gene: -; v_gene: TRBV27; CDR3nt: TGTGCCAGCAGTTTAGACAGTTATCAGCCCCAGCATTTT; CDR3aa: CASSLDSYQPQHF
j_gene: TRBJ1-2; abundance: -; d_gene: -; v_gene: TRBV19; CDR3nt: TGTGCCAGTAGTCCTCGAGGACAGCACTTAGATGGCTACACCTTC; CDR3aa: CASSPRGQHLDGYTF
j_gene: TRBJ2-2; abundance: -; d_gene: TRBD1; v_gene: TRBV7-7; CDR3nt: TGTGCTAGCAGCCCGGGGACAGGGGGCGTTCGAGGCACCGGGGAGCTGTTTTTT; CDR3aa: CASSPGTGGVRGTGELFF
j_gene: TRBJ1-4; abundance: -; d_gene: -; v_gene: TRBV27; CDR3nt: TGTGCCAGCAGACCCGAACTCGGGGGGCTGGGTGAAAAACTGTTTTTT; CDR3aa: CASRPELGGLGEKLFF
j_gene: TRBJ1-5; abundance: -; d_gene: TRBD1; v_gene: TRBV6-6; CDR3nt: TGTGCCAGCAGTTACTCGACAGGGTATCAGCCCCAGCATTTT; CDR3aa: CASSYSTGYQPQHF
j_gene: TRBJ2-5; abundance: -; d_gene: TRBD2; v_gene: TRBV19; CDR3nt: TGTGCCAGTAGTAAGGGACTAGCGGGAGGGCCGGAGACCCAGTACTTC; CDR3aa: CASSKGLAGGPETQYF
j_gene: TRBJ2-2; abundance: -; d_gene: -; v_gene: TRBV7-9; CDR3nt: TGTGCCAGCAGCCCGCCGATACCGGGAGCGGACACCGGGGAGCTGTTTTTT; CDR3aa: CASSPPIPGADTGELFF
j_gene: TRBJ2-1; abundance: -; d_gene: -; v_gene: TRBV19; CDR3nt: TGTGCCAGTAGTATAGGCCAGAACAATGAGCAGTTCTTC; CDR3aa: CASSIGQNNEQFF
j_gene: TRBJ1-6; abundance: -; d_gene: -; v_gene: TRBV2; CDR3nt: TGTGCCAGCAGTGAGGCTTATAATTCACCCCTCCACTTT; CDR3aa: CASSEAYNSPLHF
j_gene: TRBJ2-1; abundance: -; d_gene: TRBD1; v_gene: TRBV7-9; CDR3nt: TGTGCCAGCAGCTTAGATGGCGTAACAGGGGGCACATACTACAATGAGCAGTTCTTC; CDR3aa: CASSLDGVTGGTYYNEQFF
j_gene: TRBJ1-2; abundance: -; d_gene: TRBD1; v_gene: TRBV6-5; CDR3nt: TGTGCCACCATGACAGGGCTTGCACATGGCTACACCTTC; CDR3aa: CATMTGLAHGYTF
j_gene: TRBJ1-3; abundance: -; d_gene: -; v_gene: TRBV6-5; CDR3nt: TGTGCCAGCAGGTCAGGGGCTTCTGGAAACACCATATATTTT; CDR3aa: CASRSGASGNTIYF
j_gene: TRBJ1-1; abundance: -; d_gene: -; v_gene: TRBV5-1; CDR3nt: TGCGCCAGCAGCTCGGTCGGGGGGCGGATGAACACTGAAGCTTTCTTT; CDR3aa: CASSSVGGRMNTEAFF
j_gene: TRBJ1-5; abundance: few; d_gene: TRBD1; v_gene: TRBV7-6; CDR3nt: TGTGCCAGCAGCTTAGCGCCCAGGGGGCTGGGTCAGCCCCAGCATTTT; CDR3aa: CASSLAPRGLGQPQHF
j_gene: TRBJ1-4; abundance: -; d_gene: -; v_gene: TRBV29-1; CDR3nt: TGCAGCGTCAGGGGATCCTATGAAAAACTGTTTTTT; CDR3aa: CSVRGSYEKLFF
j_gene: TRBJ2-1; abundance: -; d_gene: -; v_gene: TRBV2; CDR3nt: TGTGCCAGCAGTGAACGGCGGGGCTACAATGAGCAGTTCTTC; CDR3aa: CASSERRGYNEQFF
j_gene: TRBJ1-5; abundance: -; d_gene: TRBD1; v_gene: TRBV10-1; CDR3nt: TGCGCCAGCACCGAGGGGAGTGGGACAGGGGTTCAGCCCCAGCATTTT; CDR3aa: CASTEGSGTGVQPQHF
j_gene: TRBJ2-7; abundance: -; d_gene: -; v_gene: TRBV19; CDR3nt: TGCGCCAGTAGAGGGGTCGACTACGAGCAGTACTTC; CDR3aa: CASRGVDYEQYF
j_gene: TRBJ1-5; abundance: -; d_gene: TRBD1; v_gene: TRBV28; CDR3nt: TGTGCCAGCAGTTTCTACAGGGGGTATCAGCCCCAGCATTTT; CDR3aa: CASSFYRGYQPQHF
j_gene: TRBJ2-7; abundance: -; d_gene: TRBD2; v_gene: TRBV29-1; CDR3nt: TGCAGCGCCGGGGGGGAGGGTAGGTTGGGCTACGAGCAGTACTTC; CDR3aa: CSAGGEGRLGYEQYF
j_gene: TRBJ2-2; abundance: -; d_gene: TRBD2; v_gene: TRBV6-5; CDR3nt: TGTGCCAGCAAAGGCGGGAGGGCCTTCACCGGGGAGCTGTTTTTT; CDR3aa: CASKGGRAFTGELFF
j_gene: TRBJ2-1; abundance: -; d_gene: TRBD2; v_gene: TRBV6-5; CDR3nt: TGTGCCAGCAACCAGCGGGAGGGGGGTGAGCAGTTCTTC; CDR3aa: CASNQREGGEQFF
j_gene: TRBJ2-5; abundance: -; d_gene: TRBD2; v_gene: TRBV29-1; CDR3nt: TGCAGCATCTGGACTAGCGGGAGCGGGACCCAGTACTTC; CDR3aa: CSIWTSGSGTQYF